The rows below give T cell receptor beta chains drawn from one sample of a study of shared clonotypes between healthy human individuals. The data were produced by immunoSEQ multiplex PCR, yet TCRdb's version contains in-frame clones alone and is incomplete. The sample has nearly 750,000 clones, roughly 72% seen once; the top ten hold about 1.8%. Sequencing was carried out using memory CD4+ T cells sorted from blood. These receptors originate from a woman under 40 in good health. CDR3s include the opening cysteine and the closing phenylalanine or tryptophan. D genes are given only for firm matches. Expanded clones get a size class; other rows say once, few or many, or leave the size out.

D	V	size	J	DNA	CDR3
.	TRBV28	.	TRBJ2-2	TGTGCCAGCAGATACAGGGACGCCGGGGAGCTGTTTTTT	CASRYRDAGELFF
TRBD1	TRBV28	.	TRBJ2-5	TGTGCCAGCAGCCCCTACGGACAGGAACAGACCCAGTACTTC	CASSPYGQEQTQYF
.	TRBV4-2	.	TRBJ2-7	TGTGCCAGCAGCCCGGATCGCGGCGGCTCCTACGAGCAGTACTTC	CASSPDRGGSYEQYF
.	TRBV5-7	.	TRBJ2-2	TGTGCCAGCAGCGGACGACAGAGCACCGGGGAGCTGTTTTTT	CASSGRQSTGELFF
TRBD1	TRBV12-5	.	TRBJ2-2	TGTGCTAGTGGTTTGGTACTGGGACAGGGTTTCTCCGGGGAGCTGTTTTTT	CASGLVLGQGFSGELFF
TRBD2	TRBV11-2	.	TRBJ2-7	TGTGCCAGCAGCTTAAATCTAGCGGGAGTCGAGCAGTACTTC	CASSLNLAGVEQYF
.	TRBV5-1	.	TRBJ2-7	TGCGCCAGCAGCCTGGACGGCTACGAGCAGTACTTC	CASSLDGYEQYF
.	TRBV19	.	TRBJ1-2	TGTGCCAGTAGTGCGTACAGCGATAACTATGGCTACACCTTC	CASSAYSDNYGYTF
TRBD1	TRBV28	once	TRBJ1-2	TGTGCCAGCAGTCCCACCGGGACAGGAAGATATGACGGCTACACCTTC	CASSPTGTGRYDGYTF
.	TRBV30	once	TRBJ2-3	TGTGCCTGGAGCCCGAGCACAGATACGCAGTATTTT	CAWSPSTDTQYF
TRBD2	TRBV6-6	.	TRBJ2-3	TGTGCCAGCAGCCTTGGGACTAGCGGCACAGATACGCAGTATTTT	CASSLGTSGTDTQYF
.	TRBV5-6	.	TRBJ2-1	TGTGCCAGCAGGCTCCAAGCCCGGTGGCAAAACTACAATGAGCAGTTCTTC	CASRLQARWQNYNEQFF
TRBD1	TRBV28	.	TRBJ2-7	TGTGCCACACCGCCACCCACAGGGGGTACCTTCGGCGAGCAGTACTTC	CATPPPTGGTFGEQYF
.	TRBV20-1	.	TRBJ1-2	TGCAGTGCTACGAACCGGGACCCTGGGCCCTTC	CSATNRDPGPF
.	TRBV13	.	TRBJ2-7	TGTGCCAGCAGCTTTACGACTGATACCGAGCAGTACTTC	CASSFTTDTEQYF
TRBD1	TRBV28	.	TRBJ1-2	TGTGCCAGCAGTTCCCACCAGGGGGCCGGGGGCTATGGCTACACCTTC	CASSSHQGAGGYGYTF
.	TRBV6-5	.	TRBJ1-2	TGTGCCACCGGGGGGTTTACTAACTATGGCTACACCTTC	CATGGFTNYGYTF
TRBD1	TRBV19	.	TRBJ1-1	TGTGCCAGTCCCCCCGGGGACAGGGCCCCCATGAACACTGAAGCTTTCTTT	CASPPGDRAPMNTEAFF
.	TRBV6-1	.	TRBJ2-7	TGTGCCAGCAGCGCCTTGAACTACGAGCAGTACTTC	CASSALNYEQYF
TRBD1	TRBV6-1	.	TRBJ2-6	TGTGCCAGCAGTGCAAGGACAGGGAAAGGGGCCAACGTCCTGACTTTC	CASSARTGKGANVLTF
.	TRBV7-9	many	TRBJ2-1	TGTGCCAGCAGCGCGCTCGGGGTTGGGGAGCAGTTCTTC	CASSALGVGEQFF
TRBD1	TRBV19	.	TRBJ1-3	TGTGCCAGTAGTTTATCCGGGACAGGGGTTGGAAACACCATATATTTT	CASSLSGTGVGNTIYF
.	TRBV6-5	many	TRBJ2-7	TGTGCCAGCAGTTACGGTTACGGCTACGAGCAGTACTTC	CASSYGYGYEQYF
.	TRBV2	.	TRBJ1-2	TGTGCCAGCAGTTGGGTCCTGGCGGGCCTTGATGGCTACACCTTC	CASSWVLAGLDGYTF
.	TRBV20-1	.	TRBJ2-7	TGCAGTGCGGGGGGTTACGAGCAGTACTTC	CSAGGYEQYF
TRBD1	TRBV4-1	.	TRBJ2-5	TGCGCCAGCAGCCAAGAAACGCCCACCACGTCAGGACAGGGGCTGGAGACCCAGTACTTC	CASSQETPTTSGQGLETQYF
TRBD2	TRBV7-9	.	TRBJ2-2	TGTGCCAGCAGCCTCGGGACTAGCGGGAGCCGGACCGGGGAGCTGTTTTTT	CASSLGTSGSRTGELFF
.	TRBV6-6	once	TRBJ1-1	TGTGCCAGCAGACCCACGCGCACTGAAGCTTTCTTT	CASRPTRTEAFF
TRBD1	TRBV7-9	.	TRBJ2-7	TGTGCCAGCAGCCCAGGACAGGGGGGGAACGAGCAGTACTTC	CASSPGQGGNEQYF
TRBD1	TRBV28	.	TRBJ1-1	TGTGCCAGCTCCACAGGGGCGATGAACACTGAAGCTTTCTTT	CASSTGAMNTEAFF
.	TRBV28	.	TRBJ2-6	TGTGCCAGCAGTTTAGGGGCCAGGTTCCGGCCTGGGGCCAACGTCCTGACTTTC	CASSLGARFRPGANVLTF
TRBD1	TRBV11-3	few	TRBJ2-2	TGTGCCAGCAGATCCGGACAGGGGGACACCGGGGAGCTGTTTTTT	CASRSGQGDTGELFF
.	TRBV29-1	.	TRBJ2-3	TGCAGCGTTGGGGGCACGGGGTCAGATACGCAGTATTTT	CSVGGTGSDTQYF
.	TRBV2	many	TRBJ1-1	TGTGCCAGCAGTGAAGGGCAGGGGTTCGGTGAAGCTTTCTTT	CASSEGQGFGEAFF
.	TRBV11-3	few	TRBJ1-5	TGTGCCAGCAGCTTAGAAGGGACTATCCTATATCAGCCCCAGCATTTT	CASSLEGTILYQPQHF
TRBD1	TRBV7-9	once	TRBJ2-2	TGTGCCAGCAGCTTTGGGACAGTAAAAACCGGGGAGCTGTTTTTT	CASSFGTVKTGELFF
TRBD2	TRBV7-6	.	TRBJ2-3	TGTGCCAGCAGCTGGGTAGCGGGAGGTACAGATACGCAGTATTTT	CASSWVAGGTDTQYF
.	TRBV11-2	once	TRBJ2-5	TGTGCCAGCAGCTCCTACTTGGGCGCGGGACAAGAGACCCAGTACTTC	CASSSYLGAGQETQYF
.	TRBV7-6	once	TRBJ2-7	TGTGCCAGCAGCCCCATGGACATCCATGGTGGTTACGAGCAGTACTTC	CASSPMDIHGGYEQYF
.	TRBV2	few	TRBJ2-6	TGTGCCAGCAGCAAACAGAGCTCTGGGGCCAACGTCCTGACTTTC	CASSKQSSGANVLTF